These 8 T cell receptor beta chains were sequenced from one sample in a study of T cells in Graves' hyperthyroidism and ophthalmopathy. Amplified TCR beta CDR3 regions derived from RNA transcripts. HTBI primers were employed in a first-round RT-PCR of the TCR CDR3. Using its own MiXCR run on the multiplex PCR reads, TCRdb lists one record per CDR3 protein. The data show more than 500,000 distinct CDR3 sequences, roughly 14% seen once. The sequenced material came from blood. These receptors all stem from a woman in her forties with Graves' ophthalmopathy.

This clonotype was detected ten times or more. This chain links TRBV28 with TRBJ1-5; D is possibly TRBD1 (6 bases). The V and J ends lost 6 bases and 7 bases respectively, with 25 bases between them. The CDR3 is made up of 17 amino acids. The germline V gene has CDR1 MDHEN and CDR2 SYDVKM. CDR3: CASSSLSRQVNSQPQHF. The DNA of the CDR3 is TGTGCCAGCAGCTCCCTATCGCGACAGGTCAACAGCCAGCCCCAGCATTTT.

This clonotype was recorded at least ten times. The V and J genes are TRBV28 and TRBJ1-1, with D perhaps matching TRBD1 (6 bases). Germline values: CDR1 MDHEN, CDR2 SYDVKM. The V end lost 7 bases, the J end lost 1 base, and 13 bases lay between the germline ends. The CDR3 covers 14 residues. The CDR3 sequence is CASTSGQKNTEAFF. DNA for the CDR3: TGTGCCAGCACCTCAGGACAGAAGAACACTGAAGCTTTCTTT.

The chain has TRBV7-2 and TRBJ1-5, with 9 bases matching TRBD1. Trimming at V came to 5 bases and at J to 5 bases, leaving 4 bases not matched to a gene. The CDR3 totals 14 residues. Germline V gene data show CDR1 as SGHTA and CDR2 as FQGNSA. The CDR3 DNA follows: TGTGCCAGCAGCCCCCGGACAGGGGATCAGCCCCAGCATTTT. It encodes CASSPRTGDQPQHF.

In this sample, this clonotype turned up a few times. This chain uses TRBV20-1 with TRBJ2-5, with 9 bases lining up with TRBD2. This CDR3 comprises 14 residues. V trimming: 0 bases; J trimming: 4 bases; junction bases outside the gene matches: 3. The germline V gene has CDR1 DFQATT and CDR2 SNEGSKA (reference sequence). CDR3 in DNA: TGCAGTGCTAGAGAAGGTAGCGGGAGAGAGACCCAGTACTTC. Translated: CSAREGSGRETQYF.

Notes on this clonotype: This may stem from a read error, because a much larger clone lies one nucleotide away. The chain recombines TRBV18 with TRBJ1-1; no definite D call. The CDR3 consists of 18 residues. CDR1 KGHSH and CDR2 LQKENI come from the germline V gene. The CDR3 DNA reads as TGTGCCAGCTCACATCGACAAGGCGACTTCCTCATGAACACTGGAGCTTTCTTT. Protein: CASSHRQGDFLMNTGAFF. The whole variable domain, remainder taken from reference TRBV18 and TRBJ1-1, is NAGVMQNPRHLVRRRGQEARLRCSPMKGHSHVYWYRQLPEEGLKFMVYLQKENIIDESGMPKERFSAEFPKEGPSILRIQQVVRGDSAAYFCASSHRQGDFLMNTGAFFGQGTRLTVV.

Regarding this clonotype: Just one base apart from a much larger clone, this may be a read error. V usage is TRBV9 and J usage is TRBJ1-2; D is possibly TRBD1 (6 bases). The germline CDR1 and CDR2 sequences are SGDLS and YYNGEE. The CDR3 sequence is 13 residues long. CDR3 sequence reads: CASSEGQSYGFTF. In nucleotides, the CDR3 is TGTGCCAGCAGCGAAGGACAGTCCTATGGCTTCACCTTC. Supplemented by reference TRBV9 and TRBJ1-2, the full variable domain reads DSGVTQTPKHLITATGQRVTLRCSPRSGDLSVYWYQQSLDQGLQFLIQYYNGEERAKGNILERFSAQQFPDLHSELNLSSLELGDSALYFCASSEGQSYGFTFGSGTRLTVV.

This clonotype came up many times. J is TRBJ2-7 and V is TRBV5-1; perhaps D is TRBD1 or TRBD2 (5 bases each). The CDR3 sequence is 11 residues long. V was cut by 5 bases and J by 6 bases, with 9 bases left in between. Looked up from germline, CDR1 is SGHRS and CDR2 is YFSETQ. CDR3 nucleotides: TGCGCCAGCAGAGGGGAGAGCGAGCAGTACTTC. As protein: CASRGESEQYF.

This chain joins TRBV12-3 or TRBV12-4 and TRBJ1-2; D perhaps matches TRBD1 (5 bases). The CDR3 has 12 amino acids. The V and J ends lost 4 bases and 8 bases respectively, with 11 bases between them. The CDR3 spells CASSSGTGGYTF. As DNA, the CDR3 is TGTGCCAGCAGTTCCGGGACCGGAGGCTACACCTTC.